A selection of T cell receptor beta chains follows, all from one sample in a study of CXCR3-negative and CXCR3-positive naive CD8 T cells. Following a re-call of the 5' RACE reads, TCRdb has one entry per CDR3 protein and lacks DNA. This repertoire includes about 130,000 distinct CDR3 sequences. The sample consisted of naive CXCR3+ CD8+ T cells from blood. These receptors were collected from a human donor in good health. Some clones in this sample may be carry-over from other donors' samples. Both conserved end residues are part of each CDR3.

j_call | v_call | cdr3_aa
TRBJ1-1 | TRBV23-1 | CASSHRAEAFF
TRBJ2-7 | TRBV10-3 | CAISDPTRTASSYEQYF
TRBJ1-4 | TRBV7-9 | CASSFQRGPNEKLFF
TRBJ2-1 | TRBV20-1 | CSAKTDLSSYNEQFF
TRBJ2-4 | TRBV7-2 | CASSLPPGQIQNIQYF
TRBJ2-7 | TRBV12-3/TRBV12-4 | CASSLGRVYEQYF
TRBJ2-1 | TRBV15 | CATSRDGVGEDNEQFF
TRBJ2-2 | TRBV29-1 | CSVPGTGYTGELFF
TRBJ2-1 | TRBV7-6 | CASSLSSVPSYNEQFF
TRBJ2-7 | TRBV2 | CASLEPGTEGWGAYEQYF
TRBJ2-1 | TRBV12-3/TRBV12-4 | CASRPPLPGLTNNEQFF
TRBJ1-1 | TRBV9 | CASQAGTGGNTEAFF
TRBJ2-3 | TRBV29-1 | CSAIKYRDTQYF
TRBJ2-2 | TRBV29-1 | CSVADGYNGELFF
TRBJ2-2 | TRBV6-5 | CASSYGGTGELFF
TRBJ1-3 | TRBV29-1 | CSVVGTGFENAIYF
TRBJ1-1 | TRBV5-1 | CASSMGQGNTEAFF